This passage covers 29 T cell receptor beta chains from one sample sequenced in a study of shared clonotypes between healthy human individuals. Using immunoSEQ multiplex PCR, the repertoire was profiled, and TCRdb retains in-frame clones only, with some absent. The sample consists of 520,000 or so clones, about four fifths of them appearing once. Sequenced sample: PBMCs. Source of these receptors: a middle-aged woman in good health. Some clones in this sample may be carry-over from other donors' samples.

This clone was counted ten times or more. V is TRBV6-4 and J is TRBJ2-1; 10 nucleotides match TRBD2. This CDR3 contains 15 residues. With V trimmed by 0 bases and J by 5 bases, 1 base remained unmatched. Germline values: CDR1 MRHNA, CDR2 SNTAGT. Written as DNA, the CDR3 is TGTGCCAGCAGTGACTCAGCGGGAGGGAACAATGAGCAGTTCTTC. It specifies CASSDSAGGNNEQFF.

The J gene is TRBJ2-7, the V gene TRBV5-1; TRBD1 matches 7 bases. The CDR3 length is 14 residues. V was clipped by 4 bases and J by 2 bases; unmatched bases: 6. The germline CDR1 and CDR2 sequences are SGHRS and YFSETQ. The CDR3 is CASSPGTATYEQYF. The CDR3 nucleotides are TGCGCCAGCAGCCCCGGGACAGCAACCTACGAGCAGTACTTC. Complete variable domain (other parts from reference TRBV5-1 and TRBJ2-7): KAGVTQTPRYLIKTRGQQVTLSCSPISGHRSVSWYQQTPGQGLQFLFEYFSETQRNKGNFPGRFSGRQFSNSRSEMNVSTLELGDSALYLCASSPGTATYEQYFGPGTRLTVT.

The gene calls are TRBV7-9 and TRBJ1-1, with D possibly matching TRBD1 (6 bases). V was shortened by 5 bases and J by 1 base, with 11 bases between the two germline ends. The CDR3 is 14 amino acids. Germline CDR1 and CDR2: SEHNR and FQNEAQ (reference sequence). CDR3 bases: TGTGCCAGCAGCGCACAGGGAGGGAACACTGAAGCTTTCTTT. This encodes CASSAQGGNTEAFF.

The genes are TRBV19 and TRBJ2-7, with D unresolved. The germline V and J ends were trimmed by 0 bases and 2 bases, with 5 bases remaining between them. The CDR3 sequence is 13 residues long. In germline, CDR1 is LNHDA, CDR2 SQIVND (reference sequence). As DNA, the CDR3 is TGTGCCAGTAGTATAGATCATCCCTACGAGCAGTACTTC. Translating it yields CASSIDHPYEQYF.

This clone was observed once. This chain links TRBV19 with TRBJ1-5; 10 nucleotides align to TRBD1. The germline CDR1 and CDR2 sequences are LNHDA and SQIVND (reference sequence). CDR3 length: 16 amino acids. Losses at the gene ends were 2 bases for V and 4 bases for J; bases not matched to a gene: 5. CDR3 DNA: TGTGCCAGTAGTATAATACCGGGACAGGGGAATCAGCCCCAGCATTTT. This translates into CASSIIPGQGNQPQHF.

This chain links TRBV9 with TRBJ2-7, with a weak D call TRBD2 (5 bases). V lost 0 bases and J 7 bases, leaving 11 bases between the germline ends. Germline V gene lookup returns CDR1 SGDLS and CDR2 YYNGEE. This CDR3 region has 13 residues. The CDR3 bases are TGTGCCAGCAGCGTAGGACGGGGAACGGAGCAGTACTTC. Protein sequence: CASSVGRGTEQYF.

The chain uses TRBV7-2 and TRBJ1-2; 8 bases align to TRBD1. The CDR3 sequence is 16 residues long. CDR1 is SGHTA and CDR2 is FQGNSA in the germline V gene. The trim removed 4 bases at V and 6 bases at J, leaving 13 bases unmatched. The CDR3 is CASSYPGQGPEDGYTF. The DNA for the CDR3 is TGTGCCAGCAGCTACCCCGGACAGGGCCCGGAAGATGGCTACACCTTC.

The J gene is TRBJ2-1, the V gene TRBV7-6; D is unclear. Germline CDR1 and CDR2: SGHVS and FNYEAQ. The CDR3 has 15 amino acids. Trimming stripped 5 bases from V and 0 bases from J, with 11 bases between. The CDR3 DNA reads as TGTGCCAGCAGCCCGGACGGCGGCTCCTACAATGAGCAGTTCTTC. As protein: CASSPDGGSYNEQFF.

Note on this clone: The identical CDR3 is also encoded by other nucleotide sequences in the sample. The chain uses TRBV7-9 and TRBJ2-6; no reliable D call. V was trimmed by 0 bases and J by 0 bases, leaving 0 bases between them. The V gene's germline CDR1 is SEHNR and CDR2 FQNEAQ (reference sequence). The CDR3 is made up of 14 amino acids. The chain's CDR3 is CASSLASGANVLTF. The CDR3 bases are TGTGCCAGCAGCTTAGCCTCTGGGGCCAACGTCCTGACTTTC. The full variable domain, completed using reference TRBV7-9 and TRBJ2-6, is DTGVSQNPRHKITKRGQNVTFRCDPISEHNRLYWYRQTLGQGPEFLTYFQNEAQLEKSRLLSDRFSAERPKGSFSTLEIQRTEQGDSAMYLCASSLASGANVLTFGAGSRLTVL.

In its sample, this clone was seen once. The CDR3 loop reads CASSKRGREDRKGKLFF. The DNA of the CDR3 is TGTGCCAGCAGCAAAAGAGGGAGAGAAGACAGGAAGGGAAAACTGTTTTTT. The genes are TRBV21-1 and TRBJ1-4; the DNA was not compared with TRBD1, the D call given in the table. TRBV21-1 is an annotated pseudogene. CDR3 length equals 17 residues.

The V call is TRBV27, the J call TRBJ1-5; no firm D call. The CDR3 covers 16 residues. CDR1 MNHEY and CDR2 SMNVEV come from the germline V gene (reference sequence). With 4 bases removed from V and 5 bases from J, the gap between germline ends came to 18 bases. The CDR3 region has the DNA TGTGCCAGCAGTTACTCACACGCGGGAACTCATCAGCCCCAGCATTTT. Translation: CASSYSHAGTHQPQHF.

The rearrangement uses TRBV27 and TRBJ2-7; 7 bases are shared with TRBD2. This CDR3 has 14 amino acids. Germline V gene lookup returns CDR1 MNHEY and CDR2 SMNVEV (reference sequence). Unmatched junction bases numbered 8, after V lost 2 bases and J lost 7 bases. Here the CDR3 DNA reads TGTGCCAGCAGTTTAGCGGGAGAGTCGAGGGAGCAGTACTTC. Translating it yields CASSLAGESREQYF.

The chain recombines TRBV5-4 with TRBJ2-7; weak D call: TRBD2 (5 bases). Germline assignment: CDR1 SGHNT and CDR2 YYREEE (reference sequence). The CDR3 contains 15 residues. Trimming removed 5 bases from V and 2 bases from J, with 17 bases in between. The CDR3 bases are TGTGCCAGCAGTTACGACCCGGGAACTACCTACGAGCAGTACTTC. It is translated as CASSYDPGTTYEQYF. The whole variable domain, filled in from reference TRBV5-4 and TRBJ2-7, reads ETGVTQSPTHLIKTRGQQVTLRCSSQSGHNTVSWYQQALGQGPQFIFQYYREEENGRGNFPPRFSGLQFPNYSSELNVNALELDDSALYLCASSYDPGTTYEQYFGPGTRLTVT.

This chain connects TRBV6-1 to TRBJ2-3, with TRBD2 identical over 13 bases. The CDR3 sequence is 17 residues long. Germline V gives CDR1 MNHNS, CDR2 SASEGT. J lost 5 bases, V lost 1 base, and 6 bases had no gene match. CDR3 sequence (DNA): TGTGCCAGCAGTGAAGGACCACTAGCGGGAGGGATAGATACGCAGTATTTT. Protein sequence: CASSEGPLAGGIDTQYF.

The chain recombines TRBV28 with TRBJ2-2, with D unclear. Germline V CDR1 and CDR2: MDHEN, SYDVKM. CDR3 size: 15 residues. The V end was cut by 1 base, the J end by 0 bases, with 6 bases between. The CDR3 nucleotides read TGTGCCAGCAGTTTATTTGGTGCGAACACCGGGGAGCTGTTTTTT. Its translation is CASSLFGANTGELFF.

This sequence joins TRBV6-4 and TRBJ2-1; TRBD2 matches at 9 bases. CDR1 and CDR2 from the germline V gene are MRHNA and SNTAGT. Trimming cost V 3 bases and J 5 bases; bases outside gene matches: 5. The CDR3 is 15 amino acids. The CDR3 DNA is TGTGCCAGCAGTGAGGAGACTAGCGGACACAATGAGCAGTTCTTC. This translates into CASSEETSGHNEQFF.

The rearrangement links TRBV6-5 to TRBJ1-4, with D maybe TRBD1 (6 bases). Per germline, CDR1 MNHEY and CDR2 SVGAGI. There are 14 residues in the CDR3. Trimming took 6 bases from V and 5 from J, leaving 13 bases between them. This chain's CDR3 is CASRAGGGNEKLFF. CDR3 DNA sequence: TGTGCCAGCAGGGCCGGGGGGGGCAATGAAAAACTGTTTTTT.

This chain links TRBV15 with TRBJ1-1, with 8 bases that match TRBD1. This CDR3 region has 14 residues. The germline V gene has CDR1 LNHNV and CDR2 YYDKDF (reference sequence). The ends lost 4 bases at V and 4 bases at J; junction bases unmatched: 5. This CDR3 reads CATSTGGWGTEAFF. CDR3 sequence (DNA): TGTGCCACCAGCACAGGGGGCTGGGGCACTGAAGCTTTCTTT.

V is TRBV11-2 and J is TRBJ2-5; 8 bases map to TRBD1. CDR1 SGHAT and CDR2 FQNNGV come from the germline V gene. The CDR3 length is 15 residues. Trimming at V came to 4 bases and at J to 1 base, leaving 5 bases not matched to a gene. The CDR3 region has the DNA TGTGCCAGCAGCTCCTTGACAGGGGCCCAAGAGACCCAGTACTTC. Its protein is CASSSLTGAQETQYF. The whole variable domain, filled in from reference TRBV11-2 and TRBJ2-5, reads EAGVAQSPRYKIIEKRQSVAFWCNPISGHATLYWYQQILGQGPKLLIQFQNNGVVDDSQLPKDRFSAERLKGVDSTLKIQPAKLEDSAVYLCASSSLTGAQETQYFGPGTRLLVL.

V is TRBV5-1 and J is TRBJ2-3; the match to TRBD2 covers 12 bases. J gave up 2 bases and V 5 bases, and 6 bases lay outside the gene matches. Germline V gives CDR1 SGHRS, CDR2 YFSETQ. The CDR3 has 16 amino acids. The CDR3 DNA reads TGCGCCAGCAGTCGGACTAGCGGGGTCACCACAGATACGCAGTATTTT. Translated: CASSRTSGVTTDTQYF.

This chain links TRBV27 with TRBJ2-1; D is ambiguous. Germline V lookup: CDR1 MNHEY, CDR2 SMNVEV (reference sequence). The V end lost 3 bases, the J end lost 0 bases, and 12 bases lay between the germline ends. The CDR3 loop spans 16 amino acids. The CDR3 nucleotides read TGTGCCAGCAGTTTTGTAACTCGCAGCTCCTACAATGAGCAGTTCTTC. It specifies CASSFVTRSSYNEQFF.

The count of this clone is one. V usage is TRBV30 and J usage is TRBJ2-6; the D gene could be TRBD1 or TRBD2 (5 bases each). The germline V gene has CDR1 GTSNPN and CDR2 SVGIG (reference sequence). Trimming removed 3 bases at V and 0 bases at J, with 12 bases between. CDR3 length: 16 residues. The CDR3 here is CAWSNGGSSGANVLTF. The CDR3, as DNA: TGTGCCTGGAGCAATGGGGGTAGCTCTGGGGCCAACGTCCTGACTTTC.

V usage is TRBV6-1 and J usage is TRBJ2-1, with 7 bases fitting TRBD2. The length of the CDR3 is 15 residues. V lost 2 bases to trimming and J lost 3 bases; unmatched junction nucleotides: 4. CDR1 and CDR2 from the germline V gene are MNHNS and SASEGT. The CDR3: CASSEMGTNYNEQFF. The CDR3 coding sequence is TGTGCCAGCAGTGAAATGGGGACTAACTACAATGAGCAGTTCTTC.

The CDR3 nucleotides are TGTGCCAGCAGTTCCCGGGGAGGGAGTTACAATGAGCAGTTCTTC. Its translation: CASSSRGGSYNEQFF. The chain employs TRBV6-6 and TRBJ2-1; 7 bases match TRBD2. V was clipped by 4 bases and J by 4 bases; unmatched bases: 7. The CDR3 extends over 15 amino acids. CDR1 MNHNY and CDR2 SVGAGI come from the germline V gene (reference sequence).

The chain employs TRBV7-2 and TRBJ2-2; no definite D call. Per the germline V gene, CDR1 is SGHTA and CDR2 is FQGNSA. The CDR3 is made up of 14 amino acids. The V end was cut by 5 bases, the J end by 4 bases, with 11 bases between. CDR3 DNA sequence: TGTGCCAGCAGCCCGCCGGTAGGCACCGGGGAGCTGTTTTTT. Translating it yields CASSPPVGTGELFF. Based on the CDR3 plus reference TRBV7-2 and TRBJ2-2, the full variable domain is GAGVSQSPSNKVTEKGKDVELRCDPISGHTALYWYRQSLGQGLEFLIYFQGNSAPDKSGLPSDRFSAERTGGSVSTLTIQRTQQEDSAVYLCASSPPVGTGELFFGEGSRLTVL.

The sample holds a few counts of this clone. This sequence joins TRBV28 and TRBJ2-1; D uncertain. CDR1 MDHEN and CDR2 SYDVKM come from the germline V gene. The V end was cut by 3 bases, the J end by 10 bases, with 16 bases between. The CDR3 has 14 residues. CDR3 nucleotides: TGTGCCAGCAGTTTGGTTCAGGAGCCTGGAGAGCAGTTCTTC. Protein sequence: CASSLVQEPGEQFF.

In DNA, the CDR3 is TGCGCCAGTGCTCCGGGGGTGAACACTGAAGCTTTCTTT. Translating it yields CASAPGVNTEAFF. V gene TRBV5-1 combines with J gene TRBJ1-1; possible D gene TRBD1, 5 bases. The CDR3 totals 13 residues. V was shortened by 8 bases and J by 0 bases, with 11 bases between the two germline ends. Germline lookup yields CDR1 SGHRS and CDR2 YFSETQ. Full variable domain (outside the CDR3, taken from reference TRBV5-1 and TRBJ1-1): KAGVTQTPRYLIKTRGQQVTLSCSPISGHRSVSWYQQTPGQGLQFLFEYFSETQRNKGNFPGRFSGRQFSNSRSEMNVSTLELGDSALYLCASAPGVNTEAFFGQGTRLTVV.

The chain has TRBV11-3 and TRBJ2-1; 12 nucleotides line up with TRBD2. From germline, CDR1 is SGHNT and CDR2 YENEEA. V was clipped by 6 bases and J by 3 bases; unmatched bases: 3. The CDR3 loop spans 15 amino acids. CDR3 sequence reads: CASSPLAGGYNEQFF. The CDR3 bases are TGTGCCAGCAGTCCACTAGCGGGAGGCTACAATGAGCAGTTCTTC.

The genes are TRBV30 and TRBJ1-3; D not resolved. CDR1 and CDR2 from the germline V gene are GTSNPN and SVGIG (reference sequence). Trimming left V 7 bases short and J 0 bases short, with 13 bases between. The CDR3 loop spans 14 amino acids. The CDR3 region is CASRFPLSGNTIYF. The DNA of the CDR3 is TGTGCCTCCAGGTTCCCCCTCTCTGGAAACACCATATATTTT.